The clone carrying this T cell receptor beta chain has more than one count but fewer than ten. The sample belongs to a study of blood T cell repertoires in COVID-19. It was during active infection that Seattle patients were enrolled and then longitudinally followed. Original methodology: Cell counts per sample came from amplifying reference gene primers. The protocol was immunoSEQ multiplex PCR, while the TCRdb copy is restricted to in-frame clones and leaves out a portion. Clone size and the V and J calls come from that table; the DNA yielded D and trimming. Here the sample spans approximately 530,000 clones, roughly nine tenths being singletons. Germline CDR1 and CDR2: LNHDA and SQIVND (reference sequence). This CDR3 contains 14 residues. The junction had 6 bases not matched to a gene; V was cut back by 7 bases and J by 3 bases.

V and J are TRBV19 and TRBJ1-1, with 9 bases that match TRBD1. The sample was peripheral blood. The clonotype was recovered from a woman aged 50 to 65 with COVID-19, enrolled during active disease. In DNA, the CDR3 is TGTGCCAGTAAAAGGAGACAGGGGGACACTGAAGCTTTCTTT. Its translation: CASKRRQGDTEAFF.